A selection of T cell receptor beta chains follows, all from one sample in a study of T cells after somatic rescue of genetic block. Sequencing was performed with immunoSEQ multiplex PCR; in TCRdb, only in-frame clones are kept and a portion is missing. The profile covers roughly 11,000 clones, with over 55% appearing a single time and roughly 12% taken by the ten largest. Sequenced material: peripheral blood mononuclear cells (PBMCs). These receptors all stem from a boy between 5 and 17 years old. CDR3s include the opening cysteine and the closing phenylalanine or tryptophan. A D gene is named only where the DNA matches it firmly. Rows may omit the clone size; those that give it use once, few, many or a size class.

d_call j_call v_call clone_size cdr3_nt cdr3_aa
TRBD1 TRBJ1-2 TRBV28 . TGTGCCAGCAGTACCACAGGGGCCCCTCACTATGGCTACACCTTC CASSTTGAPHYGYTF
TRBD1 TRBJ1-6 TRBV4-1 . TGCGCCAGCAGCCAAGATGGGACAGATACCAACTATAATTCACCCCTCCACTTT CASSQDGTDTNYNSPLHF
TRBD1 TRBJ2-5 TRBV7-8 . TGTGCCAGCAGCTCCCTCCGGGACAGAGAGACCCAGTACTTC CASSSLRDRETQYF
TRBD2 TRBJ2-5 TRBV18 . TGTGCCAGCTCATCCTGGACTAGCGGCGGTCAAGAGACCCAGTACTTC CASSSWTSGGQETQYF
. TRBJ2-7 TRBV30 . TGTGCCTGGAGCACAGGGATCCGAAGATACGAGCAGTACTTC CAWSTGIRRYEQYF
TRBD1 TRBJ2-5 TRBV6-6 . TGTGCCAGCAGCCAGGACAGGGTTGGCCAGTACTTC CASSQDRVGQYF
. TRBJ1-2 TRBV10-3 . TGTGCCATCAGTGACCCACCCTCAGGGTATGGCTACACCTTC CAISDPPSGYGYTF
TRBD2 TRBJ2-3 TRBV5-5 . TGTGCCAGCAGCCTCGGGGGGAGGGCCCCATCGGATACGCAGTATTTT CASSLGGRAPSDTQYF
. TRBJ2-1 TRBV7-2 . TGTGCCAGCAGCTTCTCAGACGACGAGCAGTTCTTC CASSFSDDEQFF
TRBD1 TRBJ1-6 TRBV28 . TGTGCCAGCAGTTTGGGGACAGGGAGTAGAGGTTCACCCCTCCACTTT CASSLGTGSRGSPLHF
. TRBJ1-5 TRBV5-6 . TGTGCCAGCAGCGTGGGACTGGGAGGGGCCAATCAGCCCCAGCATTTT CASSVGLGGANQPQHF
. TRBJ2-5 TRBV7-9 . TGTGCCAGCAGCTTAGAGTTGTCTAGCCGAGAGACCCAGTACTTC CASSLELSSRETQYF
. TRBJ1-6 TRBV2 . TGTGCCAGCTTGACCGGGACCTCGATCCCCCTCCACTTT CASLTGTSIPLHF
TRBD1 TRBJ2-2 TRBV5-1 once TGCGCCAGCAGCTTGTATCGACAGGGGGCAGTGACCGGGGAGCTGTTTTTT CASSLYRQGAVTGELFF
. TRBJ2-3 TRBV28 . TGTGCCAGCGGCCCGGGACAAGGGTTAACAGATACGCAGTATTTT CASGPGQGLTDTQYF
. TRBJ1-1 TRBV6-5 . TGTGCCAGCAGCTTTTCTTCACTGAACACTGAAGCTTTCTTT CASSFSSLNTEAFF
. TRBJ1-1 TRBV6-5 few TGTGCCAGCAGTCCCGATGATATCATGAACACTGAAGCTTTCTTT CASSPDDIMNTEAFF
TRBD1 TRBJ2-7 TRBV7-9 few TGTGCCAGCAGCTTAGGACAGGGGGACCAGCGGATTTCCTACGAGCAGTACTTC CASSLGQGDQRISYEQYF
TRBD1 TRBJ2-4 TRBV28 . TGTGCCAGCAGTTACCGGGGACAGCCTAAAAACATTCAGTACTTC CASSYRGQPKNIQYF
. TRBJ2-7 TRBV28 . TGTGCCAGCACCGCGGGACAACAATTCTACGAGCAGTACTTC CASTAGQQFYEQYF
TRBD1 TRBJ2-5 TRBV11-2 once TGTGCCAGCAGCTTAGGACAGGGGGTACTCCAAGAGACCCAGTACTTC CASSLGQGVLQETQYF
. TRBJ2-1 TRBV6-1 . TGTGCCAGCAGTGAAGCGGGTCGGCCTGAGCAGTTCTTC CASSEAGRPEQFF
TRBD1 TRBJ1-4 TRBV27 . TGTGCCAGCAGTTTACGGAGGACAGGCACCGAAAAACTGTTTTTT CASSLRRTGTEKLFF
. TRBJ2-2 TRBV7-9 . TGTGCCAGCAGCTTAGTCCCGGGCGACACCGGGGAGCTGTTTTTT CASSLVPGDTGELFF
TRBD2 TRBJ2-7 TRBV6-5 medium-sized TGTGCCAGCAGTTACTCGAAACTAGCGGGAGTGTACGAGCAGTACTTC CASSYSKLAGVYEQYF
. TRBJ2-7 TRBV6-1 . TGTGCCAGCAGTGAAGCGCGCAGTATCGAGCAGTACTTC CASSEARSIEQYF
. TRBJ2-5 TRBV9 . TGTGCCAGCAGCGCCGGGACACTAGAGGAGACCCAGTACTTC CASSAGTLEETQYF
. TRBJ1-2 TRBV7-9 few TGTGCCAGCAGCTTAACACAGGACAAAAACTATGGCTACACCTTC CASSLTQDKNYGYTF
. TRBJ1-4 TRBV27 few TGTGCCAGCACCTTATCCGCCAGGGTTATCGGTGAAAAACTGTTTTTT CASTLSARVIGEKLFF
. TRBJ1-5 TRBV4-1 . TGCGCCAGCAGCCAAGAAGTTTCCGGCGGTCAGCCCCAGCATTTT CASSQEVSGGQPQHF
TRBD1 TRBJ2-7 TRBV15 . TGTGCCACCAGCAGAGATCCCGGACAGGGGGCCTACGAGCAGTACTTC CATSRDPGQGAYEQYF
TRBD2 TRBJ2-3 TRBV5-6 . TGTGCCAGCAGCCCCGGCTGGACTAGCGGGGGGGCTAATACGCAGTATTTT CASSPGWTSGGANTQYF
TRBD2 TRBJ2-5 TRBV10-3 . TGTGCCATCAGTGAGTCAAGGAGCGGGGGGACTCTTTCAGAGACCCAGTACTTC CAISESRSGGTLSETQYF
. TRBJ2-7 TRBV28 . TGTGCCAGCAGTCTTCGAGGGGGGGCCACCTACGAGCAGTACTTC CASSLRGGATYEQYF
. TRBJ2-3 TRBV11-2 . TGTGCCAGCAGCATACCCGGGACGCTCGGAGATACGCAGTATTTT CASSIPGTLGDTQYF
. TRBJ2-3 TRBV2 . TGTGCCAGCAGTGAAAGAGGTCTAGCGATGGGATGGATAGATACGCAGTATTTT CASSERGLAMGWIDTQYF
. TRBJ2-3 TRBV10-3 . TGTGCCATCAGGCGGACAGGCACAGATACGCAGTATTTT CAIRRTGTDTQYF
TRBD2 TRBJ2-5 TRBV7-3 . TGTGCCAGCAGCTTGGTAGCGGGGGGGCCGGAGACCCAGTACTTC CASSLVAGGPETQYF
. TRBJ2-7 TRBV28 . TGTGCCAGCAGTTTGGGCAGCCCCTACGAGCAGTACTTC CASSLGSPYEQYF
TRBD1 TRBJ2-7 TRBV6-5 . TGTGCCAGCAGGACCGGGACAGTACCTTACGAGCAGTACTTC CASRTGTVPYEQYF
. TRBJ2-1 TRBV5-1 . TGCGCCAGCAGCTTGTGGAATGAGCAGTTCTTC CASSLWNEQFF